Listed below are T cell receptor beta chains from one sample, sequenced in a study of T cell responses to AZD1222 COVID-19 vaccine. Measured with immunoSEQ multiplex PCR; TCRdb has only the in-frame clones, and not every one. This repertoire shows approximately 120,000 clones, approximately 94% found once; its top ten account for approximately 3.1%. Sequences were derived from peripheral blood, sampled on day 0 of AZD1222 vaccination. All receptors come from an adult in good health. CDR3s include the opening cysteine and the closing phenylalanine or tryptophan. A D gene is named only where the DNA matches it firmly. Size values are once, few and many counts, or a class for expanded clones, and some rows have none.

d_call,clone_size,v_call,j_call,cdr3_aa,cdr3_nt
.,few,TRBV5-1,TRBJ1-6,CASSLIGGADNSPLHF,TGCGCCAGCAGCTTGATTGGGGGGGCGGATAATTCACCCCTCCACTTT
.,.,TRBV5-1,TRBJ2-3,CASRRASGTDTQYF,TGCGCCAGCCGGCGGGCTAGTGGCACAGATACGCAGTATTTT
.,.,TRBV6-2/TRBV6-3,TRBJ2-1,CASSYMVHNEQFF,TGTGCCAGCAGTTACATGGTCCACAATGAGCAGTTCTTC
.,.,TRBV29-1,TRBJ2-1,CSVEDHSGHNEQFF,TGCAGCGTTGAAGATCACAGCGGTCACAATGAGCAGTTCTTC
TRBD1,.,TRBV18,TRBJ1-3,CASSSRQGAGNTIYF,TGTGCCAGCTCATCCCGACAGGGCGCTGGAAACACCATATATTTT
TRBD1,.,TRBV19,TRBJ1-5,CASSNAGGFQPQHF,TGTGCCAGTAGTAATGCAGGGGGCTTTCAGCCCCAGCATTTT
.,.,TRBV24-1,TRBJ2-3,CATSVGGPTDTQYF,TGTGCCACCAGTGTTGGGGGCCCCACAGATACGCAGTATTTT
.,.,TRBV30,TRBJ2-2,CAWSVLSGEQAGELFF,TGTGCCTGGAGTGTTCTGTCAGGGGAACAGGCCGGGGAGCTGTTTTTT
.,.,TRBV19,TRBJ1-5,CASSPGSRGNQPQHF,TGTGCCAGTTCTCCGGGATCACGGGGCAATCAGCCCCAGCATTTT
.,.,TRBV4-1,TRBJ1-3,CASSSPMGNSGNTIYF,TGCGCCAGCAGCTCTCCGATGGGCAACTCTGGAAACACCATATATTTT
.,.,TRBV2,TRBJ1-2,CASNLGRGRGYTF,TGTGCCAGCAACCTCGGAAGGGGTCGAGGCTACACCTTC
.,.,TRBV19,TRBJ2-7,CASSPDWTTYEQYF,TGTGCCAGTTCCCCTGACTGGACTACCTACGAGCAGTACTTC
.,.,TRBV23-1,TRBJ1-4,CASSPTGHSEKLFF,TGCGCCAGCAGCCCGACGGGACATAGCGAAAAACTGTTTTTT
.,.,TRBV3-1/TRBV3-2,TRBJ2-5,CASSQPTRGAQETQYF,TGTGCCAGCAGCCAACCGACTAGAGGAGCTCAAGAGACCCAGTACTTC
.,.,TRBV6-5,TRBJ2-7,CASTTPGGEQYF,TGTGCCAGCACTACCCCCGGGGGCGAGCAGTACTTC
.,.,TRBV11-1,TRBJ1-1,CASSLAGSDTEAFF,TGTGCCAGCAGCTTGGCGGGGTCGGACACTGAAGCTTTCTTT
.,.,TRBV28,TRBJ2-2,CASSLSLTGTNTGELFF,TGTGCCAGCAGTTTGAGCTTAACCGGGACTAACACCGGGGAGCTGTTTTTT
.,.,TRBV5-1,TRBJ1-1,CASSLDGGNTEAFF,TGCGCCAGCAGCTTGGATGGGGGGAACACTGAAGCTTTCTTT
.,.,TRBV30,TRBJ2-5,CASSQGARTQYF,TGTGCCAGCTCGCAGGGTGCGCGGACCCAGTACTTC
TRBD2,.,TRBV5-1,TRBJ2-1,CASSQIGDYYNEQFF,TGCGCCAGCAGCCAAATAGGGGACTACTACAATGAGCAGTTCTTC
TRBD1,.,TRBV5-4,TRBJ1-2,CASSFQDRELYGYTF,TGTGCCAGCAGCTTTCAGGACAGGGAGTTATATGGCTACACCTTC
.,.,TRBV10-1,TRBJ2-5,CASRGGLGPEAQETQYF,TGCGCCAGCAGGGGGGGATTAGGACCGGAGGCTCAAGAGACCCAGTACTTC
.,.,TRBV10-2,TRBJ2-5,CASSEGRTEYF,TGCGCCAGCAGTGAAGGCCGGACCGAGTACTTC